This T cell receptor (beta chain) is from a study of yellow fever vaccine responses in identical twins (dated by TCRdb to 2017 to 2018). For the wider study: In the study, vaccine-responding T cell clones were precisely tracked in identical twins.

Trimming accounts for 5 bases at V and 3 bases at J, while the number of junction bases matched to no gene is 9. CDR1 is given as DFQATT and CDR2 as SNEGSKA, both from the germline V gene (reference sequence). Inclusive of the bounding cysteine and phenylalanine, the CDR3 is 15 residues long. Only the CDR3 region is kept as DNA, spanning 45 bases read in frame from base 1. Library construction relied on RT-PCR. The listed sequencing device is Illumina HiSeq 2500. TCRdb trimmed public reads at Q25 via fastp, called clones via MiXCR and kept in-frame beta chains. Records with the same CDR3 protein are collapsed into one entry carrying the most frequent genes and DNA. For this sample there are around 5,000 distinct CDR3 sequences; roughly 90% appear just once. 2.5% to 3.5% of the sample is in the top ten clones. About this clonotype itself: Its antigen remains undetermined. No qualities accompany the bases; no much larger clone lies one base away.

What the research found in general, with its limitations: According to the authors, in identical twins the way T cells responded to vaccination appeared partly convergent and partly personalized.

Recombination linked TRBV20-1 to TRBJ1-1, and 10 junction bases match TRBD1. The sample in question was T cells from blood (PBMCs), unsorted or a sorted subset (not recorded which), obtained before or after yellow fever vaccination (not recorded which). The receptor was isolated from a woman under 30 who received the yellow fever vaccine. Donor details come from another sample of the same person, matched by shared clones. The CDR3 here reads CSARTGGFRYTEAFF. The bases read TGCAGTGCTCGGACAGGGGGTTTTAGGTACACTGAAGCTTTCTTT.